A single sample gave rise to the 14 T cell receptor beta chains below, sequenced in a study of T-cell reconstitution after alpha-beta-depleted transplantation in children. Researchers prepared the TCRbeta library using unique molecular identifiers, the study reports. Each CDR3 protein gets one entry after TCRdb re-called the PCR reads with MiXCR. The table includes approximately 400,000 distinct CDR3 sequences, 15% to 20% detected once. The material was PBMCs, mostly from graft donor cells, obtained 360 days after TCRalphabeta/CD19-depleted stem cell transplant. These receptors came from a boy under two years old who had a stem cell transplant for Wiskott-Aldrich syndrome, so the T cells may come from the graft donor.

The chain links TRBV7-9 to TRBJ2-5; D may be TRBD1 or TRBD2 (5 bases each). The V end was cut by 7 bases, the J end by 7 bases, with 13 bases between. Germline CDR1 SEHNR, CDR2 FQNEAQ (reference sequence). CDR3 length equals 12 residues. This CDR3 reads CASTDSRGTQYF. CDR3 in DNA: TGTGCCAGCACGGACTCGAGGGGGACCCAGTACTTC.

This clonotype occurred many times. The CDR3 DNA reads as TGCGCCAGCAGCCAAGATGGATCCCCGGGGGTCCTGCTTTACACAGATACGCAGTATTTT. It translates to CASSQDGSPGVLLYTDTQYF. The chain combines TRBV4-1 with TRBJ2-3; D might be TRBD2 (6 bases). Between the trimmed V and J ends, which lost 0 bases and 2 bases, there was a span of 24 bases. The length of the CDR3 is 20 residues. The germline V gene encodes CDR1 MGHRA and CDR2 YSYEKL.

This sequence joins TRBV4-3 and TRBJ2-7, with no clear D. The CDR3 has 15 residues. CDR1 LGHNA and CDR2 YSLEER come from the germline V gene. The ends were cut back, 0 bases at V and 6 bases at J, with 15 bases in the middle. The CDR3 nucleotides read TGCGCCAGCAGCCAAGATACGGACGGATACTCCGAGCAGTACTTC. This encodes CASSQDTDGYSEQYF.

The rearrangement uses TRBV4-1 and TRBJ1-4; 8 nucleotides match TRBD1. V was clipped by 1 base and J by 11 bases; unmatched bases: 12. The germline V gene has CDR1 MGHRA and CDR2 YSYEKL. This CDR3 spans 16 amino acids. The CDR3 coding sequence is TGCGCCAGCAGCCAAGTTCCGGGACAGGAAGGCAGGAAACTGTTTTTT. This encodes CASSQVPGQEGRKLFF.

This clonotype was observed a handful of times. This chain uses TRBV12-3 or TRBV12-4 with TRBJ2-7, with unresolved D. The CDR3 extends over 16 amino acids. Trimming shortened V by 3 bases and J by 5 bases, and 20 bases separated the two germline ends. CDR3 loop: CASSLVLGFILDEQYF. CDR3 sequence (DNA): TGTGCCAGCAGTTTGGTATTGGGGTTCATACTCGACGAGCAGTACTTC.

This clonotype was seen more than once but under ten times. The chain carries TRBV20-1 and TRBJ2-7, with unresolved D. Germline assignment: CDR1 DFQATT and CDR2 SNEGSKA (reference sequence). V lost 5 bases and J lost 3, with 17 bases in between. CDR3 length: 14 residues. CDR3 bases: TGCAGTGCTTCAACTCTCCTACCACTCTACGAGCAGTACTTC. It codes for CSASTLLPLYEQYF.

This chain uses TRBV7-7 with TRBJ2-5; 7 bases align to TRBD1. Germline loops: CDR1 SSHAT, CDR2 FNYEAQ (reference sequence). The CDR3 has 14 residues. The J segment lost 7 bases and the V segment lost 5 bases, leaving 10 bases of the junction unmatched. The CDR3 DNA follows: TGTGCCAGCAGCCCGACAGGGTCCATGGGGACCCAGTACTTC. Translated: CASSPTGSMGTQYF.

Turning to this clonotype: The germline gene is not matched at one end of the junction; a read error may be the cause. The chain combines TRBV10-1 with TRBJ2-1; 10 bases are shared with TRBD2. The CDR3 covers 16 residues. The germline CDR1 and CDR2 sequences are WNHNN and SYGVQD (reference sequence). The CDR3 is CASSESTSGAYNEQFF. For the CDR3, the DNA is TGCGCTAGCAGTGAATCCACTAGCGGGGCTTACAATGAGCAGTTCTTC.

The V gene is TRBV20-1, the J gene TRBJ1-5; D perhaps matches TRBD1 (5 bases). The CDR3 has 14 amino acids. In germline, CDR1 is DFQATT, CDR2 SNEGSKA (reference sequence). Trimming stripped 1 base from V and 0 bases from J, with 7 bases between. CDR3 DNA sequence: TGCAGTGCTAGAGGAGACAGTAGCAATCAGCCCCAGCATTTT. Protein sequence: CSARGDSSNQPQHF.

V and J are TRBV4-3 and TRBJ2-2; D unresolved. This CDR3 has 15 amino acids. The ends were cut back, 4 bases at V and 0 bases at J, with 9 bases in the middle. Germline V gene sequence: CDR1 LGHNA, CDR2 YSLEER. The DNA for the CDR3 is TGCGCCAGCAGCCGGTCCACAGCGAACACCGGGGAGCTGTTTTTT. Residues: CASSRSTANTGELFF.

This clonotype turned up a few times. The chain is built from TRBV29-1 and TRBJ2-1, with TRBD1 matching over 7 bases. The CDR3 has 14 residues. V lost 6 bases and J lost 11; bases outside the gene matches: 16. Germline CDR1 and CDR2: SQVTM and ANQGSEA. CDR3: CSVPGQPKRNQQFF. The CDR3 DNA follows: TGCAGCGTACCGGGACAGCCCAAGCGTAACCAGCAGTTCTTC.

The chain joins TRBV10-3 to TRBJ1-5, with D perhaps matching TRBD1 (5 bases). The CDR3 loop spans 13 amino acids. Germline CDR1 reads ENHRY; CDR2 reads SYGVKD. Deletions cut 10 bases from V and 5 bases from J, with 15 bases between. The CDR3 DNA reads as TGTGCCACCCGGACGGGACTTGATCAGCCCCAGCATTTT. Its protein is CATRTGLDQPQHF.

J is TRBJ2-5 and V is TRBV5-1; 11 nucleotides agree with TRBD2. CDR1 is SGHRS and CDR2 is YFSETQ in the germline V gene. The CDR3 is made up of 15 amino acids. With 4 bases clipped from V and 0 bases from J, the junction kept 2 bases outside the gene matches. CDR3 nucleotides: TGCGCCAGCAGCCTAGCGGGGGGAAACCAAGAGACCCAGTACTTC. This encodes CASSLAGGNQETQYF.

Only a few counts were recorded for this clonotype. The rearrangement uses TRBV4-3 and TRBJ2-5; D uncertain. This CDR3 is 14 amino acids long. Trimming pared 0 bases from V and 1 base from J, leaving 6 bases between. Germline V gene sequence: CDR1 LGHNA, CDR2 YSLEER. DNA for the CDR3: TGCGCCAGCAGCCAAGATGCTAGCCAAGAGACCCAGTACTTC. Encoded protein: CASSQDASQETQYF.